The rows below give T cell receptor beta chains drawn from one sample of a study of blood T cell repertoires in COVID-19. Libraries were prepared by immunoSEQ multiplex PCR; TCRdb keeps only in-frame clonotypes and omits some of them. The sample shows over 90,000 clones, roughly 90% of them seen only once. Material: peripheral blood. The receptors stem from a woman over 75 in a cohort sampled during active COVID-19. CDR3s include the opening cysteine and the closing phenylalanine or tryptophan. D genes are given only for firm matches. Only some rows state a clone size, as once, few, many or a class for expanded clones.

CASSPGQERRNTIYF	TGTGCCAGCAGCCCGGGACAGGAACGTCGGAACACCATATATTTT	.	TRBV6-5	TRBJ1-3	TRBD1
CASGRQVYDYGYTF	TGCGCCAGCGGTCGACAGGTGTACGACTATGGCTACACCTTC	.	TRBV4-1	TRBJ1-2	.
CASTLGRDSDTEAFF	TGTGCCAGCACCTTAGGGCGGGACAGTGACACTGAAGCTTTCTTT	.	TRBV11-2	TRBJ1-1	TRBD1
CASSIDLRDYGYTF	TGTGCCAGTAGTATTGACCTCAGGGACTATGGCTACACCTTC	.	TRBV19	TRBJ1-2	.
CASSEGPLKRDGELFF	TGTGCCAGTAGTGAGGGACCCCTTAAGCGGGACGGGGAGCTGTTTTTT	.	TRBV19	TRBJ2-2	TRBD2
CASSWSGGQGNDGYTF	TGTGCCAGCAGTTGGTCAGGAGGTCAAGGGAACGACGGCTACACCTTC	once	TRBV6-5	TRBJ1-2	.
CASSFSVQSSGNTIYF	TGTGCCAGCAGCTTTAGCGTACAGAGCTCTGGAAACACCATATATTTT	.	TRBV11-2	TRBJ1-3	.
CSVGGTGGLEAFF	TGCAGCGTTGGGGGGACAGGGGGCCTTGAAGCTTTCTTT	.	TRBV29-1	TRBJ1-1	TRBD1
CASSQALLTGGGTEAFF	TGTGCCAGCAGCCAAGCACTTTTGACAGGGGGGGGCACTGAAGCTTTCTTT	.	TRBV3-1/TRBV3-2	TRBJ1-1	TRBD1
CAWSVGRGLGYTF	TGTGCCTGGAGTGTCGGCAGGGGGCTTGGCTACACCTTC	.	TRBV30	TRBJ1-2	TRBD1
CSVGKTESYEQYF	TGCAGCGTTGGGAAAACAGAGTCCTACGAGCAGTACTTC	.	TRBV29-1	TRBJ2-7	.
CASSLGTGIVDEQFF	TGCGCCAGCAGCTTAGGGACAGGGATCGTCGATGAGCAGTTCTTC	.	TRBV5-1	TRBJ2-1	TRBD1
CASSWNGLAGGTNEQFF	TGTGCCAGCAGCTGGAACGGACTAGCGGGGGGCACGAATGAGCAGTTCTTC	.	TRBV5-6	TRBJ2-1	TRBD2
CASSQGPTGDQPQHF	TGTGCCAGCAGCCAAGGGCCGACAGGGGATCAGCCCCAGCATTTT	.	TRBV3-1/TRBV3-2	TRBJ1-5	TRBD1
CASSPSGRGGEQFF	TGTGCCAGCAGTCCCAGCGGGAGGGGCGGTGAGCAGTTCTTC	.	TRBV27	TRBJ2-1	TRBD2
CASSQGRDNEQFF	TGTGCCAGCAGCCAAGGGAGGGACAATGAGCAGTTCTTC	.	TRBV4-2	TRBJ2-1	.
CASTQGTGGVQPQHF	TGTGCCAGTACCCAAGGGACAGGGGGGGTTCAGCCCCAGCATTTT	.	TRBV19	TRBJ1-5	TRBD1
CASSVAPDSYEQYF	TGTGCCAGCAGCGTAGCCCCGGACAGTTACGAGCAGTACTTC	.	TRBV9	TRBJ2-7	.
CASSVRTGEFSGNTIYF	TGTGCCAGCAGCGTTAGGACAGGGGAATTCTCTGGAAACACCATATATTTT	.	TRBV9	TRBJ1-3	TRBD1
CASSQGARGLAVQYF	TGTGCCAGCAGCCAAGGGGCCAGGGGTTTGGCGGTGCAGTACTTC	.	TRBV3-1/TRBV3-2	TRBJ2-7	.
CASSLWGRGYEQYF	TGTGCCAGCAGTTTATGGGGCAGGGGCTACGAGCAGTACTTC	.	TRBV27	TRBJ2-7	.
CASSRGQGGQPQHF	TGTGCCAGCAGCCGCGGACAGGGTGGTCAGCCCCAGCATTTT	few	TRBV6-6	TRBJ1-5	TRBD1
CASTGGGNTGELFF	TGTGCCAGTACTGGCGGGGGGAACACCGGGGAGCTGTTTTTT	few	TRBV19	TRBJ2-2	TRBD2
CASEKGVYNEQFF	TGTGCTAGTGAAAAAGGGGTGTACAATGAGCAGTTCTTC	.	TRBV12-5	TRBJ2-1	.
CASSSLAGGDNEQFF	TGCGCCAGCAGCTCCTTAGCGGGGGGGGACAATGAGCAGTTCTTC	.	TRBV5-1	TRBJ2-1	TRBD2
CASSESLAGPYEQYF	TGCGCCAGCAGTGAGTCCCTAGCGGGTCCCTACGAGCAGTACTTC	.	TRBV10-1	TRBJ2-7	TRBD2
CASSYAYTGELFF	TGTGCCAGCAGTTACGCGTACACCGGGGAGCTGTTTTTT	once	TRBV6-2/TRBV6-3	TRBJ2-2	.
CASSPYQGRTNEKLFF	TGTGCCAGCAGCCCTTATCAGGGGAGAACTAATGAAAAACTGTTTTTT	few	TRBV28	TRBJ1-4	.
CASSVGGTGSYEQYF	TGTGCCAGCAGCGTAGGGGGGACAGGGAGTTACGAGCAGTACTTC	.	TRBV9	TRBJ2-7	TRBD1
CASSLGLAGGPSSYNEQFF	TGTGCCAGCAGCTTGGGACTAGCGGGGGGGCCAAGCTCCTACAATGAGCAGTTCTTC	.	TRBV7-9	TRBJ2-1	TRBD2
CASSVGQYGTDTQYF	TGTGCCAGCAGCGTCGGACAGTACGGCACAGATACGCAGTATTTT	.	TRBV7-9	TRBJ2-3	.
CASSLEGGPTNSPLHF	TGTGCCAGCAGCTTAGAGGGAGGACCGACGAATTCACCCCTCCACTTT	.	TRBV7-9	TRBJ1-6	.
CASSPEPLSRFNEQFF	TGTGCCAGCAGTCCCGAGCCGCTGTCTAGGTTCAATGAGCAGTTCTTC	.	TRBV27	TRBJ2-1	.
CASSLAGTANTGELFF	TGTGCCAGCAGCTTAGCGGGGACAGCGAACACCGGGGAGCTGTTTTTT	.	TRBV7-6	TRBJ2-2	TRBD1
CASSPKSGGAGNEKLFF	TGTGCCAGCTCACCAAAAAGTGGAGGGGCGGGTAATGAAAAACTGTTTTTT	.	TRBV18	TRBJ1-4	.
CATSEKGQGAYNEQFF	TGTGCCACCAGTGAAAAAGGACAGGGGGCTTACAATGAGCAGTTCTTC	.	TRBV24-1	TRBJ2-1	TRBD1
CASKLSGTGTTGELFF	TGTGCCAGTAAACTTTCTGGGACAGGGACTACCGGGGAGCTGTTTTTT	.	TRBV19	TRBJ2-2	TRBD1
CATVRQGDQPQHF	TGTGCCACCGTACGACAGGGAGATCAGCCCCAGCATTTT	once	TRBV28	TRBJ1-5	TRBD1
CATSRDHSAGGVKNIQYF	TGTGCCACCAGCAGAGATCATTCGGCGGGGGGGGTCAAAAACATTCAGTACTTC	once	TRBV15	TRBJ2-4	TRBD2
CSPLRETQYF	TGCAGTCCCCTTCGGGAGACCCAGTACTTC	.	TRBV20-1	TRBJ2-5	.
CASSWDRSSYEQYF	TGTGCCAGCAGCTGGGACAGGAGCTCCTACGAGCAGTACTTC	.	TRBV5-4	TRBJ2-7	TRBD1
CASSVGQGANQPQHF	TGTGCCAGCAGCGTAGGACAGGGCGCCAATCAGCCCCAGCATTTT	.	TRBV9	TRBJ1-5	TRBD1
CASSLGLVGMIETQYF	TGCGCCAGCAGCTTAGGGTTAGTCGGGATGATAGAGACCCAGTACTTC	.	TRBV5-1	TRBJ2-5	.
CASSFPLSTDTQYF	TGCGCCAGCAGCTTCCCTTTGAGCACAGATACGCAGTATTTT	.	TRBV5-1	TRBJ2-3	.
CASSSTGGNTIYF	TGTGCCAGCAGTTCGACAGGGGGAAACACCATATATTTT	.	TRBV6-6	TRBJ1-3	TRBD1
CASSRAGNSGNTIYF	TGTGCCAGCAGTCGGGCGGGGAACTCTGGAAACACCATATATTTT	.	TRBV27	TRBJ1-3	.
CATSAGTGEAFF	TGTGCCACCAGTGCCGGGACAGGAGAAGCTTTCTTT	.	TRBV24-1	TRBJ1-1	TRBD1
CASSQEPLQGGTEAFF	TGCGCCAGCAGCCAAGAACCTTTACAGGGGGGCACTGAAGCTTTCTTT	.	TRBV4-1	TRBJ1-1	TRBD1
CATSNWKYSNEQFF	TGTGCCACCAGCAATTGGAAGTACAGCAATGAGCAGTTCTTC	few	TRBV24-1	TRBJ2-1	.
CASSPVPYNEQFF	TGCGCCAGCAGCCCGGTCCCTTACAATGAGCAGTTCTTC	.	TRBV5-1	TRBJ2-1	.
CASSTQGGSSYNSPLHF	TGTGCCAGCAGCACCCAGGGAGGTAGCTCCTATAATTCACCCCTCCACTTT	few	TRBV7-9	TRBJ1-6	.
CASSTQSSIYGYTF	TGTGCCAGCAGTACACAGAGTTCCATCTATGGCTACACCTTC	once	TRBV28	TRBJ1-2	.
CASSRVGGNEQFF	TGCGCCAGCAGCAGGGTCGGGGGGAATGAGCAGTTCTTC	.	TRBV5-1	TRBJ2-1	TRBD2
CASSLTGTSGWNTGELFF	TGTGCCAGCAGCCTAACCGGGACTAGCGGGTGGAACACCGGGGAGCTGTTTTTT	.	TRBV3-1/TRBV3-2	TRBJ2-2	TRBD2
CAINSSPGNEQFF	TGTGCCATCAATTCGTCTCCGGGGAATGAGCAGTTCTTC	few	TRBV10-3	TRBJ2-1	.
CASSPRGGNQPQHF	TGCGCCAGCAGCCCCAGGGGAGGCAATCAGCCCCAGCATTTT	.	TRBV5-1	TRBJ1-5	.
CASSQNRVERFQPQHF	TGCGCCAGCAGCCAAAACAGGGTAGAGAGGTTTCAGCCCCAGCATTTT	.	TRBV4-1	TRBJ1-5	.
CASPRQLNTEAFF	TGTGCCAGCCCGCGACAGTTAAACACTGAAGCTTTCTTT	.	TRBV5-8	TRBJ1-1	.